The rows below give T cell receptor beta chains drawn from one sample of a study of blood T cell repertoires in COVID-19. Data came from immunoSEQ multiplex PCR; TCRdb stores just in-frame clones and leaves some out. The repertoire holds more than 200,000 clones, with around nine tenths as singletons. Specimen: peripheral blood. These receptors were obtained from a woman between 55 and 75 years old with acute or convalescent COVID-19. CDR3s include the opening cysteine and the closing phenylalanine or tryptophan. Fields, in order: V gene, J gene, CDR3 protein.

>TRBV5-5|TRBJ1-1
CASSSQGLGTEAFF
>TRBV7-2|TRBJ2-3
CASSPGGITDTQYF
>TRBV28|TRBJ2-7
CASSRGTGPSYEQYF
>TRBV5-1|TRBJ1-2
CASSFAGDSYTF
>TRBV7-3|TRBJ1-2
CASRDMAQGVGGYTF
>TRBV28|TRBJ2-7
CASSQPGQGPYEQYF
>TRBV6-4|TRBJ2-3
CASSIGWRGNTDTQYF
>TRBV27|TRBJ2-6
CASSLVGPGANVLTF
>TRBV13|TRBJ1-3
CASSRAMDRGNTIYF
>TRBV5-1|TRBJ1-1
CASSLAASRGGTEAFF
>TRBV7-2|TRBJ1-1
CASSLTDEAFF
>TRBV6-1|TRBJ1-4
CASNERGSLSPGAEKLFF
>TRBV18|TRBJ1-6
CASSPRNIVAGESLNSPLHF
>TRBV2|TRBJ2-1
CASSDGGSSYNEQFF
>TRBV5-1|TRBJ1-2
CASSATGNYGYTF
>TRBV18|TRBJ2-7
CASSPRRGLSYEQYF
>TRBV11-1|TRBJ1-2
CASSQRSYGYTF
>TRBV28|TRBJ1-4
CASRPGTPDEKLFF
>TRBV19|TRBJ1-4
CASSLQGAGTNEKLFF
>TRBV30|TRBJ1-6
CAWSPGRDRGNSPLHF